This is a list of T cell receptor beta chains from one sample in a study of blood T cells in healthy people across ages. TCRdb independently ran MiXCR on the 5' RACE reads; one entry per CDR3 protein. Of roughly 800,000 distinct CDR3 sequences in the sample, around 25% are singletons; the top ten hold roughly 9%. These data were likewise used in another study, on T cells of mothers and their children.

The sample was blood. The receptors here all came from a boy between 5 and 17 years old in good health. CDR3s include the opening cysteine and the closing phenylalanine or tryptophan. The D gene is left open where the match is weak. Size is omitted from some rows. Given values are once, few, many or a class for expanded clones.

CDR3aa: CSVETFGGNEQFF
CDR3nt: TGCAGCGTTGAGACATTCGGGGGGAATGAGCAGTTCTTC
v_gene: TRBV29-1
abundance: few
d_gene: TRBD2
j_gene: TRBJ2-1

CDR3aa: CASSLGVGRTQPQHF
CDR3nt: TGTGCCAGCAGCCTCGGGGTGGGAAGGACGCAGCCCCAGCATTTT
v_gene: TRBV7-9
abundance: -
d_gene: -
j_gene: TRBJ1-5

CDR3aa: CSVEDPAGGGFGYF
CDR3nt: TGCAGCGTTGAAGATCCAGCGGGGGGAGGATTTGGGTACTTC
v_gene: TRBV29-1
abundance: few
d_gene: TRBD2
j_gene: TRBJ2-4

CDR3aa: CATSHGAGKGQETQYF
CDR3nt: TGTGCCACCAGCCACGGAGCAGGGAAGGGACAAGAGACCCAGTACTTC
v_gene: TRBV15
abundance: -
d_gene: -
j_gene: TRBJ2-5

CDR3aa: CSVEGLADYEQYF
CDR3nt: TGCAGCGTTGAGGGGCTAGCCGACTACGAGCAGTACTTC
v_gene: TRBV29-1
abundance: -
d_gene: -
j_gene: TRBJ2-7

CDR3aa: CASSQDPGASYEQYF
CDR3nt: TGTGCCAGCAGCCAAGATCCGGGGGCGTCCTACGAGCAGTACTTC
v_gene: TRBV3-1
abundance: few
d_gene: -
j_gene: TRBJ2-7

CDR3aa: CASSPGEGEGEKLFF
CDR3nt: TGTGCCAGCAGCCCAGGGGAAGGGGAAGGAGAAAAACTGTTTTTT
v_gene: TRBV28
abundance: -
d_gene: -
j_gene: TRBJ1-4

CDR3aa: CAGSLLFPATAQRGQETQYF
CDR3nt: TGTGCCGGCAGCTTACTGTTTCCGGCTACTGCCCAGCGGGGACAAGAGACCCAGTACTTC
v_gene: TRBV11-2
abundance: -
d_gene: TRBD2
j_gene: TRBJ2-5

CDR3aa: CASSYSNGGLDEKLFF
CDR3nt: TGTGCCAGCAGTTACTCCAACGGGGGGCTGGATGAAAAACTGTTTTTT
v_gene: TRBV6-5
abundance: few
d_gene: -
j_gene: TRBJ1-4

CDR3aa: CSVQGAAYEQYF
CDR3nt: TGCAGCGTCCAGGGGGCGGCCTACGAGCAGTACTTC
v_gene: TRBV29-1
abundance: -
d_gene: TRBD1
j_gene: TRBJ2-7

CDR3aa: CASSPKLANYNEQFF
CDR3nt: TGTGCCAGCAGCCCCAAACTAGCAAACTACAATGAGCAGTTCTTC
v_gene: TRBV7-3
abundance: few
d_gene: -
j_gene: TRBJ2-1

CDR3aa: CASSPGTLYQETQYF
CDR3nt: TGTGCCAGCAGCCCAGGGACTTTGTACCAAGAGACCCAGTACTTC
v_gene: TRBV7-6
abundance: -
d_gene: -
j_gene: TRBJ2-5

CDR3aa: CSVDGRASSGNTIYF
CDR3nt: TGCAGCGTTGACGGCAGGGCGAGCTCTGGAAACACCATATATTTT
v_gene: TRBV29-1
abundance: few
d_gene: -
j_gene: TRBJ1-3

CDR3aa: CASSELGLGYTF
CDR3nt: TGCGCCAGCAGTGAGTTGGGGTTAGGCTACACCTTC
v_gene: TRBV10-2
abundance: -
d_gene: -
j_gene: TRBJ1-2

CDR3aa: CASSRTGLGYTF
CDR3nt: TGTGCCAGCAGCCGGACAGGTTTAGGCTACACCTTC
v_gene: TRBV27
abundance: -
d_gene: TRBD1
j_gene: TRBJ1-2

CDR3aa: CATSDEGQYVVDTQYF
CDR3nt: TGTGCCACCAGTGACGAGGGACAGTACGTGGTAGATACGCAGTATTTT
v_gene: TRBV24-1
abundance: once
d_gene: TRBD1
j_gene: TRBJ2-3

CDR3aa: CASSGERISENIQYF
CDR3nt: TGCGCCAGCAGCGGGGAGCGAATAAGCGAAAACATTCAGTACTTC
v_gene: TRBV5-1
abundance: few
d_gene: -
j_gene: TRBJ2-4

CDR3aa: CASSVLAGRTDTQYF
CDR3nt: TGTGCCAGCAGTGTTCTAGCGGGACGCACAGATACGCAGTATTTT
v_gene: TRBV6-4
abundance: -
d_gene: TRBD2
j_gene: TRBJ2-3

CDR3aa: CASSIGGAPYNEQFF
CDR3nt: TGTGCCAGCAGTATCGGGGGGGCCCCCTACAATGAGCAGTTCTTC
v_gene: TRBV2
abundance: few
d_gene: TRBD2
j_gene: TRBJ2-1

CDR3aa: CASSPSGDDADTQYF
CDR3nt: TGCGCCAGCAGCCCAAGCGGGGATGACGCAGATACGCAGTATTTT
v_gene: TRBV5-1
abundance: -
d_gene: TRBD2
j_gene: TRBJ2-3

CDR3aa: CASSLGDENIQYF
CDR3nt: TGCGCCAGCAGCTTGGGGGACGAAAACATTCAGTACTTC
v_gene: TRBV5-1
abundance: -
d_gene: -
j_gene: TRBJ2-4

CDR3aa: CASSQISGRGSNTEAFF
CDR3nt: TGTGCCAGCAGCCAAATCTCGGGCAGGGGGTCGAACACTGAAGCTTTCTTT
v_gene: TRBV3-1
abundance: -
d_gene: TRBD1
j_gene: TRBJ1-1

CDR3aa: CASSPRINYGYTF
CDR3nt: TGTGCCAGCAGCCCGCGGATCAACTATGGCTACACCTTC
v_gene: TRBV7-2
abundance: -
d_gene: -
j_gene: TRBJ1-2

CDR3aa: CASSPSQAKETQYF
CDR3nt: TGTGCCAGCAGCCCCTCCCAAGCAAAGGAGACCCAGTACTTC
v_gene: TRBV9
abundance: -
d_gene: -
j_gene: TRBJ2-5

CDR3aa: CASSQLGTSGWYEQYF
CDR3nt: TGCGCCAGCAGCCAACTTGGGACTAGCGGGTGGTACGAGCAGTACTTC
v_gene: TRBV4-1
abundance: -
d_gene: TRBD2
j_gene: TRBJ2-7

CDR3aa: CATSRDGTGVKDTQYF
CDR3nt: TGTGCCACCAGCAGAGACGGGACGGGAGTGAAGGATACGCAGTATTTT
v_gene: TRBV15
abundance: -
d_gene: -
j_gene: TRBJ2-3

CDR3aa: CASSLSGLNPYEQYF
CDR3nt: TGTGCCAGCAGTTTATCAGGGTTGAATCCCTACGAGCAGTACTTC
v_gene: TRBV27
abundance: -
d_gene: -
j_gene: TRBJ2-7

CDR3aa: CASSSRVSGEKLFF
CDR3nt: TGTGCCAGCAGTTCCAGGGTTTCGGGTGAAAAACTGTTTTTT
v_gene: TRBV12-3/TRBV12-4
abundance: -
d_gene: -
j_gene: TRBJ1-4

CDR3aa: CSVGTFYEQYF
CDR3nt: TGCAGCGTGGGGACTTTCTACGAGCAGTACTTC
v_gene: TRBV29-1
abundance: -
d_gene: -
j_gene: TRBJ2-7

CDR3aa: CASRDEDGSQETQYF
CDR3nt: TGCGCCAGCAGGGATGAGGACGGCAGCCAAGAGACCCAGTACTTC
v_gene: TRBV4-1
abundance: -
d_gene: -
j_gene: TRBJ2-5

CDR3aa: CASSPGTGELFF
CDR3nt: TGCGCCAGCAGCCCTGGCACCGGGGAGCTGTTTTTT
v_gene: TRBV7-3
abundance: many
d_gene: -
j_gene: TRBJ2-2

CDR3aa: CASSAVGTDTQYF
CDR3nt: TGTGCCAGCAGCGCCGTGGGCACAGATACGCAGTATTTT
v_gene: TRBV2
abundance: few
d_gene: -
j_gene: TRBJ2-3

CDR3aa: CASSQDRTSGYEQYF
CDR3nt: TGCGCCAGCAGCCAAGATCGGACTAGCGGGTACGAGCAGTACTTC
v_gene: TRBV4-1
abundance: few
d_gene: TRBD2
j_gene: TRBJ2-7

CDR3aa: CASSQNQLQETQYF
CDR3nt: TGCGCCAGCAGCCAAAACCAACTTCAAGAGACCCAGTACTTC
v_gene: TRBV4-3
abundance: -
d_gene: -
j_gene: TRBJ2-5

CDR3aa: CASGGFEQFF
CDR3nt: TGTGCCAGCGGGGGGTTTGAGCAGTTCTTC
v_gene: TRBV6-5
abundance: -
d_gene: -
j_gene: TRBJ2-1

CDR3aa: CASSQREGGNIQYF
CDR3nt: TGTGCCAGCAGCCAAAGGGAGGGCGGGAACATTCAGTACTTC
v_gene: TRBV3-1
abundance: -
d_gene: TRBD2
j_gene: TRBJ2-4

CDR3aa: CASKPGLGTGELFF
CDR3nt: TGTGCCAGCAAGCCGGGCTTGGGCACCGGGGAGCTGTTTTTT
v_gene: TRBV5-4
abundance: many
d_gene: -
j_gene: TRBJ2-2

CDR3aa: CASSPWDTGYPQETQYF
CDR3nt: TGTGCCAGCAGTCCCTGGGACACAGGATATCCCCAAGAGACCCAGTACTTC
v_gene: TRBV6-1
abundance: -
d_gene: -
j_gene: TRBJ2-5

CDR3aa: CASSPFWGVTEKLFF
CDR3nt: TGTGCCAGCTCTCCCTTCTGGGGAGTAACTGAAAAACTGTTTTTT
v_gene: TRBV12-3/TRBV12-4
abundance: few
d_gene: -
j_gene: TRBJ1-4

CDR3aa: CASGQLSSGANVLTF
CDR3nt: TGTGCCAGTGGACAGTTGAGCTCTGGGGCCAACGTCCTGACTTTC
v_gene: TRBV6-1
abundance: many
d_gene: -
j_gene: TRBJ2-6

CDR3aa: CAISESNQGWNIQYF
CDR3nt: TGTGCCATCAGTGAGTCGAATCAAGGGTGGAACATTCAGTACTTC
v_gene: TRBV10-3
abundance: -
d_gene: -
j_gene: TRBJ2-4

CDR3aa: CASSESGGVHEQYF
CDR3nt: TGTGCCAGCAGTGAGTCAGGGGGCGTCCACGAGCAGTACTTC
v_gene: TRBV2
abundance: -
d_gene: TRBD1
j_gene: TRBJ2-7

CDR3aa: CASSPYQGAGGYTF
CDR3nt: TGTGCCAGCAGCCCCTACCAGGGGGCGGGGGGCTACACCTTC
v_gene: TRBV9
abundance: -
d_gene: TRBD1
j_gene: TRBJ1-2

CDR3aa: CATSRLLTSGGDEQFF
CDR3nt: TGTGCCACCAGCAGACTCCTGACTAGCGGGGGGGACGAGCAGTTCTTC
v_gene: TRBV15
abundance: -
d_gene: TRBD2
j_gene: TRBJ2-1

CDR3aa: CASSAADETQYF
CDR3nt: TGTGCCAGCAGCGCCGCGGACGAGACCCAGTACTTC
v_gene: TRBV7-2
abundance: few
d_gene: -
j_gene: TRBJ2-5

CDR3aa: CASRPRTGSGETQYF
CDR3nt: TGTGCCAGCAGGCCAAGGACGGGGTCAGGAGAGACCCAGTACTTC
v_gene: TRBV7-2
abundance: few
d_gene: -
j_gene: TRBJ2-5

CDR3aa: CASSLTSGIYNKQFF
CDR3nt: TGTGCCAGCAGTTTGACTAGCGGGATCTACAATAAGCAGTTCTTC
v_gene: TRBV27
abundance: few
d_gene: TRBD2
j_gene: TRBJ2-1